This T cell receptor beta chain was retrieved from a study of regulatory T cells in long-lasting Graves disease. Study in general: Patients with new Graves' disease had used antithyroid drugs below 3 months.

This clonotype was seen ten or more times. The antigen remains unidentified. Documented time point: newly diagnosed GD, antithyroid drugs for less than 3 months. Extracted PBMC RNA gave rise to the TCR library. The authors built TCR beta libraries using iRepertoire HTBI primers and Arm-PCR of CDR3 regions. Each CDR3 protein gets one entry after TCRdb re-called the multiplex PCR reads with MiXCR. The sample consists of approximately 400,000 distinct CDR3 sequences, more than 13% of them appearing once. Germline values: CDR1 LGHDT, CDR2 YNNKEL (reference sequence). This CDR3 contains 14 residues. Trimming removed 2 bases at V and 4 bases at J, with 11 bases between. Study observations and caveats: Newly diagnosed disease favored TRBV20-1 and TRBJ2-1 over persistent disease.

These data were likewise used in another study, on T cells in Graves' hyperthyroidism and ophthalmopathy. This second study says: First-round RT-PCR of the TCR CDR3 relied on the HTBI primer set. Onset of ophthalmopathy came a median about 6.5 months after the model predicted it.

Sequences were derived from peripheral blood mononuclear cells (PBMCs), sampled at new diagnosis, from a patient treated with antithyroid drugs. V usage is TRBV3-1 and J usage is TRBJ1-2; D is unresolved. This TCR came from a woman in her twenties or thirties with Graves disease. The CDR3 loop is CASSQYEERYGYTF. The CDR3 DNA reads as TGTGCCAGCAGCCAATATGAGGAGCGCTATGGCTACACCTTC. Full variable domain (missing parts from reference TRBV3-1 and TRBJ1-2): DTAVSQTPKYLVTQMGNDKSIKCEQNLGHDTMYWYKQDSKKFLKIMFSYNNKELIINETVPNRFSPKSPDKAHLNLHINSLELGDSAVYFCASSQYEERYGYTFGSGTRLTVV.